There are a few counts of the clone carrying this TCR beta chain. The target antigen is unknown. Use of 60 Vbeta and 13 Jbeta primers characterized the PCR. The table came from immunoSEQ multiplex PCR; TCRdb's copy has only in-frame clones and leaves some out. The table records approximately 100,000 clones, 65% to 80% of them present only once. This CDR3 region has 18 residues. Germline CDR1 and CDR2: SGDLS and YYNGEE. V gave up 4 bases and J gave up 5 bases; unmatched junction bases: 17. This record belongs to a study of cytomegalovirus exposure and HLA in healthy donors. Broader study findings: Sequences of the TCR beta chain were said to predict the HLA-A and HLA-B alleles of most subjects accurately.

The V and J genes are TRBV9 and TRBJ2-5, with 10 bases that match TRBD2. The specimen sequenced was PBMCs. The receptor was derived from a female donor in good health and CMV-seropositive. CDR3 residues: CASSPSPWVAGGRETQYF. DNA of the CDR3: TGTGCCAGCAGCCCTTCCCCGTGGGTAGCGGGGGGTAGGGAGACCCAGTACTTC.